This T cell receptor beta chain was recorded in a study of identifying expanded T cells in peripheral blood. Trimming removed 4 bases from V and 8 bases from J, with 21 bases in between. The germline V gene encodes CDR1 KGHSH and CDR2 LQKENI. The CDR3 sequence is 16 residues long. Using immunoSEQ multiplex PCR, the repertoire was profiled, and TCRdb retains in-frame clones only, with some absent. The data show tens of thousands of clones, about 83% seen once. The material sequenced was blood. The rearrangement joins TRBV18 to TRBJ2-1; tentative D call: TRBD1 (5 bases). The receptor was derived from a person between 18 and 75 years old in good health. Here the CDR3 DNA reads TGTGCCAGCTCACGCAGACAGAACGTCGCGGTGGATGAGCAGTTCTTC. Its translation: CASSRRQNVAVDEQFF. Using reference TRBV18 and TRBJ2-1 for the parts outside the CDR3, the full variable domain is NAGVMQNPRHLVRRRGQEARLRCSPMKGHSHVYWYRQLPEEGLKFMVYLQKENIIDESGMPKERFSAEFPKEGPSILRIQQVVRGDSAAYFCASSRRQNVAVDEQFFGPGTRLTVL.